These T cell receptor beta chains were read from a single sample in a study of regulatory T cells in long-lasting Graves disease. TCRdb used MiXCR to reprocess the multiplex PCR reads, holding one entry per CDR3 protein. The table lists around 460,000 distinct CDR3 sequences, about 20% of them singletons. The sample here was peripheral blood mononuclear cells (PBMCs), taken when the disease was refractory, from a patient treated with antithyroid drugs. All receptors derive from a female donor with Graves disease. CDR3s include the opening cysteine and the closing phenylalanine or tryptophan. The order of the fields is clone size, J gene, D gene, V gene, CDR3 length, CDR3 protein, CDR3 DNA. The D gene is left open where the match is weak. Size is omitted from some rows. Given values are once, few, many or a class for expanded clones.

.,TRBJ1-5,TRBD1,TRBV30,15,CAWSVGDRGNQPQHF,TGTGCCTGGAGTGTCGGGGACAGGGGCAATCAGCCCCAGCATTTT
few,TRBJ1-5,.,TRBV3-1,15,CASSQDWAANQPQHF,TGTGCCAGCAGCCAAGATTGGGCAGCGAATCAGCCCCAGCATTTT
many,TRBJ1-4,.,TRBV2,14,CASSLRAANEKLFF,TGTGCCAGCAGCCTCCGGGCCGCGAATGAAAAACTGTTTTTT
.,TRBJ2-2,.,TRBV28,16,CASSLARRVHTGELFF,TGTGCCAGCAGTTTAGCGAGACGGGTACACACCGGGGAGCTGTTTTTT
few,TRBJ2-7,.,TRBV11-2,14,CASSLSDLRYEQYF,TGTGCCAGCAGCTTATCAGACCTACGCTACGAGCAGTACTTC
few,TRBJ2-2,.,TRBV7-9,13,CASSLSARGELFF,TGTGCCAGCAGCTTATCGGCCCGGGGGGAGCTGTTTTTT
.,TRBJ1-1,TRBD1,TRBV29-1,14,CSVEETGAGTEAFF,TGCAGCGTTGAAGAGACAGGGGCGGGCACTGAAGCTTTCTTT
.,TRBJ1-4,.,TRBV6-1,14,CASKKTATNEKLFF,TGTGCCAGCAAAAAGACGGCAACTAATGAAAAACTGTTTTTT
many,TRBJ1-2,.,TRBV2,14,CASSLGPGAYGYTF,TGTGCCAGCAGTCTAGGACCCGGGGCGTATGGCTACACCTTC
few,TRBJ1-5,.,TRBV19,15,CASSWGDGLGQPQHF,TGTGCCAGTAGTTGGGGGGACGGCCTCGGGCAGCCCCAGCATTTT
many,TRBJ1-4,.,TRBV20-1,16,CSARLQGRRTNEKLFF,TGCAGTGCTAGACTTCAAGGGCGCAGGACTAATGAAAAACTGTTTTTT
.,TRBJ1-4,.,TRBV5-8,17,CASSLGDVGGFAEKLFF,TGTGCCAGCAGCTTGGGGGATGTTGGGGGTTTCGCGGAAAAACTGTTTTTT
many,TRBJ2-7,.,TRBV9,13,CASQVESFDEQYF,TGTGCCAGCCAGGTCGAGAGCTTCGACGAGCAGTACTTC
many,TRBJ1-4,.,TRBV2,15,CASSEDHSLSEKLFF,TGTGCCAGCAGTGAAGACCACTCCCTCAGCGAAAAACTGTTTTTT
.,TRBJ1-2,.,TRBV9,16,CASSPPRAEIDYGYTF,TGTGCCAGCTCACCCCCGAGGGCAGAGATCGATTATGGCTACACCTTC
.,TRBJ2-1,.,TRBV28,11,CASSSLPEQFF,TGTGCCAGCAGTTCCCTTCCTGAGCAGTTCTTC
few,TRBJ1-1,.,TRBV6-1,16,CASSVEARAGNTEAFF,TGTGCCAGCAGCGTGGAGGCGCGAGCCGGAAACACTGAAGCTTTCTTT
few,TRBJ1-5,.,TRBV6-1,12,CASDDSNQPQHF,TGTGCCAGCGACGATAGCAATCAGCCCCAGCATTTT
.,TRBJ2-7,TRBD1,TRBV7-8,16,CASSPRGQGGSYEQYF,TGTGCCAGCAGCCCCCGGGGACAGGGGGGATCCTACGAGCAGTACTTC
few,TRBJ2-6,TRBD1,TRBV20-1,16,CSAGTGDTSGANVLTF,TGCAGTGCTGGGACAGGTGATACCTCTGGGGCCAACGTCCTGACTTTC
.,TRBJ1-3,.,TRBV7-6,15,CASSLASGQGNTIYF,TGTGCCAGCAGCTTAGCGTCGGGGCAGGGAAACACCATATATTTT
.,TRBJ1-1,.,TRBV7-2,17,CTSNLTGEGSWNTEAFF,TGTACCAGCAACTTAACGGGGGAGGGTTCGTGGAACACTGAAGCTTTCTTT
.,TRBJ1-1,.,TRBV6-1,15,CASSRSRGVNTEAFF,TGTGCCAGCAGTAGAAGCAGGGGCGTGAACACTGAAGCTTTCTTT
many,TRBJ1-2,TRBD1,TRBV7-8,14,CASSLRQGNYGYTF,TGTGCCAGCAGCCTCCGACAGGGGAACTATGGCTACACCTTC
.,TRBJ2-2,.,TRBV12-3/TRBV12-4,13,CASSSGMAGELFF,TGTGCCAGCAGTTCTGGTATGGCCGGGGAGCTGTTTTTT
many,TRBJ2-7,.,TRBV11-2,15,CASSPGGQLHYEQYF,TGTGCCAGCAGCCCGGGAGGACAGTTACACTACGAGCAGTACTTC
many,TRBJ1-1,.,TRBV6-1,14,CASSRGGGQTEAFF,TGTGCCAGCAGTAGGGGTGGGGGGCAGACTGAAGCTTTCTTT
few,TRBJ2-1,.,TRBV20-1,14,CSAQPGVRVDEQFF,TGCAGTGCTCAACCGGGAGTACGGGTCGATGAGCAGTTCTTC
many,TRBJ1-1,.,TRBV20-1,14,CSAGETTGKGQAFF,TGCAGTGCTGGAGAAACTACAGGGAAGGGTCAAGCTTTCTTT
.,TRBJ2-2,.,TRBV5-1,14,CASNVGQNTGELFF,TGCGCCAGCAACGTGGGACAGAACACCGGGGAGCTGTTTTTT
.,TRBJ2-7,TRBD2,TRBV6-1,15,CASAIIAGAGYEQYF,TGTGCCAGCGCAATTATAGCGGGAGCGGGCTACGAGCAGTACTTC
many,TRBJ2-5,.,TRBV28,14,CASSLWQGRETQYF,TGTGCCAGCAGTTTATGGCAGGGCCGGGAGACCCAGTACTTC
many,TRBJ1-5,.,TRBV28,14,CASSFLHGNQPQHF,TGTGCCAGCAGTTTTCTACATGGCAATCAGCCCCAGCATTTT
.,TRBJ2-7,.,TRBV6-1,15,CASSVRGNRDYEQYF,TGTGCCAGCAGCGTTAGAGGAAACCGGGACTACGAGCAGTACTTC
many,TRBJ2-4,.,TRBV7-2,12,CASRLGGFIQYF,TGTGCCAGCAGGTTAGGCGGGTTTATTCAGTACTTC
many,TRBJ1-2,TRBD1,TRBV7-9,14,CASSTRDRAYGYTF,TGTGCCAGCAGCACCCGGGACAGGGCATATGGCTACACCTTC
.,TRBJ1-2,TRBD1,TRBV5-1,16,CASSYSDRDPNYGYTF,TGCGCCAGCAGCTACTCCGACAGGGATCCTAACTATGGCTACACCTTC
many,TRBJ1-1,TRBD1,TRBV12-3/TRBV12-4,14,CASSLRTGKAEAFF,TGTGCCAGCAGTTTACGGACAGGGAAAGCTGAAGCTTTCTTT
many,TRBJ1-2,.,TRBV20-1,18,CSAREQEGQHDVNYGYTF,TGCAGTGCTAGAGAGCAGGAGGGGCAGCACGACGTTAACTATGGCTACACCTTC